This entry lists 13 T cell receptor beta chains sequenced from one sample in a study of T cell responses to AZD1222 COVID-19 vaccine. Generated by immunoSEQ multiplex PCR, the TCRdb table keeps only in-frame clones and is missing some. The repertoire holds over 75,000 clones, with around 90% as singletons. This specimen consisted of peripheral blood, obtained on day 0 of AZD1222 vaccination. All receptors come from an adult in good health.

The chain couples TRBV12-3 or TRBV12-4 to TRBJ1-5, with TRBD1 as a possible D gene (5 bases). V was trimmed by 4 bases and J by 7 bases, leaving 11 bases between them. This CDR3 comprises 13 residues. The CDR3 nucleotides read TGTGCCAGCAGTTACGGGACGGCCCAGCCCCAGCATTTT. Its translation: CASSYGTAQPQHF.

The gene calls are TRBV6-1 and TRBJ2-7; TRBD1 is a possible D gene (5 bases). The length of the CDR3 is 13 residues. Trimming cost V 2 bases and J 7 bases, with 12 bases left between them. The germline CDR1 and CDR2 sequences are MNHNS and SASEGT. CDR3 amino acids: CASSEHRPDEQYF. The CDR3 nucleotides are TGTGCCAGCAGTGAACACAGGCCGGATGAGCAGTACTTC.

This chain joins TRBV7-9 and TRBJ2-3; TRBD2 agrees at 9 bases. The CDR3 contains 19 residues. V shed 7 bases and J 3 bases; nucleotides not matched to a gene: 20. Germline lookup yields CDR1 SEHNR and CDR2 FQNEAQ (reference sequence). The CDR3 region is CASIPVGVSGGRGTDTQYF. Written as DNA, the CDR3 is TGTGCCAGCATCCCCGTCGGCGTTAGCGGGGGCAGGGGAACAGATACGCAGTATTTT.

The chain uses TRBV10-3 and TRBJ2-7, with 9 bases lining up with TRBD2. The CDR3 is made up of 18 amino acids. V lost 2 bases and J lost 2; bases outside the gene matches: 13. Per germline, CDR1 ENHRY and CDR2 SYGVKD. The CDR3 is CAISEIPGTSSRTYEQYF. In DNA form, the CDR3 reads TGTGCCATCAGTGAGATCCCCGGGACTAGCAGTCGGACCTACGAGCAGTACTTC.

The V gene is TRBV7-8, the J gene TRBJ1-2; D unresolved. V was clipped by 5 bases and J by 4 bases, with 29 bases between them. Germline assignment: CDR1 SGHVS and CDR2 FQNEAQ. This CDR3 contains 19 residues. This chain's CDR3 is CASSQMGLRQRVPSYGYTF. CDR3 sequence (DNA): TGTGCCAGCAGCCAAATGGGCCTAAGGCAGCGGGTTCCGTCCTATGGCTACACCTTC.

The sample holds one count of this clone. This sequence joins TRBV7-2 and TRBJ1-2; TRBD1 is a possible D gene (5 bases). There are 16 residues in the CDR3. Per the germline V gene, CDR1 is SGHTA and CDR2 is FQGNSA. With 1 base removed from V and 8 bases from J, the gap between germline ends came to 20 bases. The CDR3 sequence is CASSLVWGKGRGGYTF. The CDR3 DNA is TGTGCCAGCAGCTTAGTTTGGGGCAAAGGGAGGGGAGGCTACACCTTC.

The chain has TRBV3-1 (or the pseudogene TRBV3-2) and TRBJ2-3; D gene unclear. Looked up from germline, CDR1 is LGHDT and CDR2 is YNNKEL (reference sequence). V dropped 0 bases and J dropped 7 bases, with 14 bases sitting between them. The CDR3 contains 15 residues. The CDR3 nucleotides are TGTGCCAGCAGCCAAGAATCGTCAGAGACACATACGCAGTATTTT. Protein product: CASSQESSETHTQYF.

The CDR3 bases are TGTGCCAGCAGTTATACAGGTAACGAGCAGTTCTTC. It specifies CASSYTGNEQFF. This sequence joins TRBV12-3 or TRBV12-4 and TRBJ2-1; a weak D match, TRBD1 (5 bases). This CDR3 is built from 12 residues. The germline V and J ends were trimmed by 4 bases and 10 bases, with 11 bases remaining between them.

The chain couples TRBV5-1 to TRBJ2-7, with D tentatively TRBD1 (6 bases). The CDR3 contains 15 residues. V dropped 2 bases and J dropped 7 bases, with 19 bases sitting between them. Germline values: CDR1 SGHRS, CDR2 YFSETQ. CDR3 protein: CASSFRGSHTWEQYF. CDR3 nucleotides: TGCGCCAGCAGCTTCAGGGGCTCCCACACCTGGGAGCAGTACTTC.

V and J are TRBV2 and TRBJ1-6; D gene unclear. Trimming took off 4 bases at V and 8 bases at J, with 18 bases between the two ends. The CDR3 loop spans 16 amino acids. CDR1 is SNHLY and CDR2 is FYNNEI in the germline V gene. The CDR3 nucleotides are TGTGCCAGCAGTGCTCAAGGACCCATAGCCTATTCACCCCTCCACTTT. Amino acids: CASSAQGPIAYSPLHF.

The chain links TRBV28 to TRBJ2-5; 9 nucleotides align to TRBD2. CDR3 length: 14 residues. Looked up from germline, CDR1 is MDHEN and CDR2 is SYDVKM. V was pared by 7 bases and J by 9 bases, with 12 bases of the junction left unmatched. CDR3 DNA: TGTGCCAGCACCGCCCGCGGGACTAGCTTGTCCCAGTACTTC. It yields the protein CASTARGTSLSQYF.

The genes are TRBV9 and TRBJ1-1; no firm D call. Between the trimmed V and J ends, which lost 3 bases and 1 base, there was a span of 10 bases. Per the germline V gene, CDR1 is SGDLS and CDR2 is YYNGEE. The CDR3 covers 14 residues. For the CDR3, the DNA is TGTGCCAGCAGCGCCCAGCTTAGGAACACTGAAGCTTTCTTT. Translated: CASSAQLRNTEAFF.

The chain employs TRBV3-1 (or the pseudogene TRBV3-2) and TRBJ2-5; D might be TRBD2 (5 bases). The V end lost 1 base, the J end lost 2 bases, and 11 bases lay between the germline ends. The length of the CDR3 is 15 residues. From germline, CDR1 is LGHDT and CDR2 YNNKEL (reference sequence). CDR3 sequence (DNA): TGTGCCAGCAGCCAAGGGACCTCGGGGCAAGAGACCCAGTACTTC. This sequence encodes CASSQGTSGQETQYF.